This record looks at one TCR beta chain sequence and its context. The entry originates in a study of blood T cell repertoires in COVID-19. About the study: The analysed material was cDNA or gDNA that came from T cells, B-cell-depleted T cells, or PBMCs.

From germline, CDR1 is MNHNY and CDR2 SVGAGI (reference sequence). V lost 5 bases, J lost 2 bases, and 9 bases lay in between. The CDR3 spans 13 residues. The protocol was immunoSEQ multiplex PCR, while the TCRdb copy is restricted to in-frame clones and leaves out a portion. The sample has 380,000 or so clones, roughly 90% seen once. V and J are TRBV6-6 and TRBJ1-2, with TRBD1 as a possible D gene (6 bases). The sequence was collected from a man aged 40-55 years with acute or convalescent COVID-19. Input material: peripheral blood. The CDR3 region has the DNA TGTGCCAGCAGTACTAGGGGGAACTATGGCTACACCTTC. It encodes CASSTRGNYGYTF.